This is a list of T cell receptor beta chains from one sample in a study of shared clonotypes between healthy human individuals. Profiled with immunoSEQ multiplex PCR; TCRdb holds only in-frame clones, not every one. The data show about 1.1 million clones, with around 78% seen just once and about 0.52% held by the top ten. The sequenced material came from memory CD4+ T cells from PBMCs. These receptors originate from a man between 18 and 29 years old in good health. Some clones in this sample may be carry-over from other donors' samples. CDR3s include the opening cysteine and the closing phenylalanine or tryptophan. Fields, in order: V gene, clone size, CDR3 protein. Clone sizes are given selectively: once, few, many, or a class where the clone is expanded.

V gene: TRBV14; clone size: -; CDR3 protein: CASSQFTGTTGNTIYF
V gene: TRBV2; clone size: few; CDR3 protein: CASARSYEQYF
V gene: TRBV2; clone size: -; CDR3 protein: CASRNIRQGSNTGELFF
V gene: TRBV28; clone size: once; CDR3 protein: CASITSRRGWGYTF
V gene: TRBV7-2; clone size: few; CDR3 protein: CASSILAGQTDTQYF
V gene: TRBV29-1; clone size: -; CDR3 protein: CSVEGQGGHEQYF
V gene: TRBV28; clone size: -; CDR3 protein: CASSLRGMGYNEQFF
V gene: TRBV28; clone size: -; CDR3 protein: CASSLRQNNQPQHF
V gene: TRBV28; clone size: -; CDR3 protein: CASRSYEGGEQYF
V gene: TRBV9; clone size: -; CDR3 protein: CASSVEASGIAYEQYF
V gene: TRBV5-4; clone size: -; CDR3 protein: CASSLERSHEQYF
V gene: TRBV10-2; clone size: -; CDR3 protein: CASSRTSGSLWDNEQFF
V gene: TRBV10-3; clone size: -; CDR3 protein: CAIGDSQETQYF
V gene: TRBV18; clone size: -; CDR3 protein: CASSPDPSYGYTF
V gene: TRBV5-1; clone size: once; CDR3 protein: CASSLTGAGANVLTF
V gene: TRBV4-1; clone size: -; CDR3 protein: CASSQDAYSYEQYF
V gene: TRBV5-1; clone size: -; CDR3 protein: CASSLDLYEQYF
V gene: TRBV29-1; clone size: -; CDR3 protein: CSVGQVNEQFF
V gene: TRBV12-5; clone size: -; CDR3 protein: CASGTLPEGFEGTIYGYTF
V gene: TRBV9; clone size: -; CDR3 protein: CASSVGAWENTEAFF
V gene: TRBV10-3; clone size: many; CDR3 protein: CAISPGARTDTQYF
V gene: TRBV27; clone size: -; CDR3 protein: CASSFQRGSPYEQYF
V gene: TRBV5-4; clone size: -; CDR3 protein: CASSLGLGSGRTGELFF
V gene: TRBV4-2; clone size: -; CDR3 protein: CASSPQGEETQYF
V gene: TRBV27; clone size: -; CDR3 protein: CASSTTKAAKNIQYF
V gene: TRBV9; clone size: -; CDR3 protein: CASSVEGISGNTIYF
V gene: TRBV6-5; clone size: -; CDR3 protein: CASSYTYSRSYNEQFF